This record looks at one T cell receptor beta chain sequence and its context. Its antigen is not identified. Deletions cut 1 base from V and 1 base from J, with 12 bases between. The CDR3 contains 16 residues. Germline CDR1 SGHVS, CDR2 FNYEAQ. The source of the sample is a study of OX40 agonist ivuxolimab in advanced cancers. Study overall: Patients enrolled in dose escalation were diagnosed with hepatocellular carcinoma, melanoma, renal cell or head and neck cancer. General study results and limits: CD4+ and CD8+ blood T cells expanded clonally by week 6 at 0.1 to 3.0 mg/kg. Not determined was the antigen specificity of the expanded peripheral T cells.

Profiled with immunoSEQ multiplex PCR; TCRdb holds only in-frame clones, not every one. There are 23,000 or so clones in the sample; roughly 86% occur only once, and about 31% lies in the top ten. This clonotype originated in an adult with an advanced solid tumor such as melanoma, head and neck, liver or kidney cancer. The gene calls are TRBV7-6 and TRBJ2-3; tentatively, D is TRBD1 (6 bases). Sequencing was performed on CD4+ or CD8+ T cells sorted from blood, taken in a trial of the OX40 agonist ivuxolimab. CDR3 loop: CASSLVAGAGTDTQYF. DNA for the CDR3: TGTGCCAGCAGCTTAGTTGCAGGGGCGGGCACAGATACGCAGTATTTT.